Sequencing of this TCR beta chain was carried out in a study of shared clonotypes between healthy human individuals. Study-wide findings and caveats: Clonotypes which were not shared had lower generation probabilities than clonotypes that all four donors shared. Only blood was sampled; tissue repertoires likely differ. In general, naive subsets displayed greater estimated richness than memory subsets did.

The naive CD8 population came from CD45RO-negative cells selected for CCR7, without terminally differentiated effector memory CD45RA+ cells. As originally analysed: Junction-only immunoSEQ sequences carried no quality scores, so filtering differed. Sequencing used immunoSEQ multiplex PCR; TCRdb keeps in-frame clones, though not all of them. V, J and clone size were drawn from that table, and D and trimming were deduced from the DNA. This table has about 1.9 million clones, around 93% appearing once. V was pared by 0 bases and J by 4 bases, with 10 bases between. Germline CDR1 is SGHVS and CDR2 is FNYEAQ. The CDR3 has 14 amino acids. A remark on this clone: The antigen is not known.

This chain links TRBV7-6 with TRBJ2-7; maybe TRBD1 (6 bases). Sequences were obtained from naive CD8+ T cells from PBMCs. This TCR was sampled from a man between 18 and 29 years old in good health. Some clones in this sample may be carry-over from other donors' samples. CDR3 region: CASSLAQGVYEQYF. CDR3 nucleotides: TGTGCCAGCAGCTTAGCACAGGGTGTATACGAGCAGTACTTC.